Below are 29 T cell receptor beta chains sequenced from a single sample in a study of blood T cell repertoires in COVID-19. Profiling relied on immunoSEQ multiplex PCR, and the TCRdb table lists in-frame clones only, not all of them. The sample yields some 74,000 clones, about 72% seen once. The sequenced sample consisted of peripheral blood. The receptors shown here come from a man between 70 and 80 years old with active or convalescent COVID-19.

The rearrangement uses TRBV28 and TRBJ1-1; D gene unclear. V dropped 5 bases and J dropped 1 base, with 14 bases sitting between them. Germline CDR1 reads MDHEN; CDR2 reads SYDVKM. The CDR3 has 15 residues. The CDR3 region has the DNA TGTGCCAGCAGTCCCCATGAGGGTAGGAACACTGAAGCTTTCTTT. It specifies CASSPHEGRNTEAFF.

The chain joins TRBV10-2 to TRBJ2-7; D perhaps matches TRBD2 (5 bases). From germline, CDR1 is WSHSY and CDR2 SAAADI. This CDR3 region has 12 residues. V was trimmed by 6 bases and J by 4 bases, leaving 10 bases between them. CDR3 in amino acids: CASSIASYEQYF. DNA of the CDR3: TGCGCCAGCAGCATAGCGAGTTACGAGCAGTACTTC.

The chain couples TRBV7-3 to TRBJ2-1; a possible D gene is TRBD1 (6 bases). Germline CDR1 is SGHTA and CDR2 is FQGTGA. The V gene lost 0 bases and the J gene lost 4 bases, with 10 bases spanning the gap. There are 15 residues in the CDR3. CDR3 nucleotides: TGTGCCAGCAGCTTAACCGGTCAGGGGTACAATGAGCAGTTCTTC. As protein: CASSLTGQGYNEQFF.

The chain is built from TRBV2 and TRBJ1-2; D unclear. Trimming cost V 5 bases and J 8 bases, with 15 bases left between them. CDR3 length: 13 residues. CDR1 is SNHLY, CDR2 FYNNEI, per germline. CDR3 DNA: TGTGCCAGCAGTCCCGACCCCCGGGTAGGCTACACCTTC. Translating gives CASSPDPRVGYTF. Full variable domain (remainder filled in from reference TRBV2 and TRBJ1-2): EPEVTQTPSHQVTQMGQEVILRCVPISNHLYFYWYRQILGQKVEFLVSFYNNEISEKSEIFDDQFSVERPDGSNFTLKIRSTKLEDSAMYFCASSPDPRVGYTFGSGTRLTVV.

The rearrangement joins TRBV5-4 to TRBJ2-7; 9 bases match TRBD1. The trim removed 4 bases at V and 1 base at J, leaving 3 bases unmatched. CDR1 is SGHNT and CDR2 is YYREEE in the germline V gene (reference sequence). The CDR3 spans 14 residues. CDR3 sequence: CASSPGQGSYEQYF. CDR3 coding DNA: TGTGCCAGCAGCCCGGGACAGGGTTCCTACGAGCAGTACTTC.

The CDR3 spells CASRSFSETQYF. CDR3 bases: TGTGCAAGTCGCTCGTTTAGTGAGACCCAGTACTTC. This rearrangement joins TRBV12-2 to TRBJ2-5; the table's TRBD2 call for D was not verified on the DNA. TRBV12-2 counts as a pseudogene. The CDR3 consists of 12 residues.

The chain has TRBV5-1 and TRBJ2-2; 7 nucleotides match TRBD1. Germline CDR1 is SGHRS and CDR2 is YFSETQ. The CDR3 consists of 14 residues. J lost 4 bases, V lost 8 bases, and 8 bases had no gene match. CDR3 nucleotides: TGCGCCAGTGACAGGGATGGGAGCACCGGGGAGCTGTTTTTT. It codes for CASDRDGSTGELFF.

The chain has TRBV7-2 and TRBJ1-3, with D possibly being TRBD1 (6 bases). Germline CDR1 and CDR2: SGHTA and FQGNSA. The CDR3 is made up of 15 amino acids. The V end was cut by 2 bases, the J end by 3 bases, with 11 bases between. The DNA of the CDR3 is TGTGCCAGCAGCTTATACAGGGAAGGTGGAAACACCATATATTTT. Encoded protein: CASSLYREGGNTIYF.

The chain is built from TRBV6-2 or TRBV6-3 and TRBJ2-3; D might be TRBD2 (5 bases). V was clipped by 5 bases and J by 3 bases, with 12 bases between them. Germline V gene sequence: CDR1 MNHEY, CDR2 SVGEGT. The length of the CDR3 is 14 residues. The CDR3: CASSRLSGTDTQYF. DNA for the CDR3: TGTGCCAGCAGTAGACTCAGCGGAACAGATACGCAGTATTTT.

This clone was detected once. This sequence joins TRBV5-1 and TRBJ2-6; 7 positions match TRBD1. Germline V CDR1 and CDR2: SGHRS, YFSETQ. V gave up 0 bases and J gave up 0 bases; unmatched junction bases: 6. This CDR3 has 18 residues. Here the CDR3 reads CASSLVTGDSSGANVLTF. CDR3 nucleotides: TGCGCCAGCAGCTTGGTAACAGGGGACAGCTCTGGGGCCAACGTCCTGACTTTC.

The J gene is TRBJ2-3, the V gene TRBV3-1 (or the pseudogene TRBV3-2); D gene uncertain. The V and J ends lost 6 bases and 1 base respectively, with 14 bases between them. Germline CDR1 reads LGHDT; CDR2 reads YNNKEL (reference sequence). CDR3 length: 15 amino acids. Here the CDR3 reads CASSLLEFGTDTQYF. DNA of the CDR3: TGTGCCAGCAGTCTATTAGAATTCGGCACAGATACGCAGTATTTT.

The CDR3 nucleotides are TGTGCCAGCAGTGAGGGACAGGCCTATGGCTACACCTTC. Encoded protein: CASSEGQAYGYTF. The chain couples TRBV2 to TRBJ1-2; 8 nucleotides align to TRBD1. V was clipped by 3 bases and J by 4 bases; unmatched bases: 1. Germline V lookup: CDR1 SNHLY, CDR2 FYNNEI. The CDR3 loop spans 13 amino acids.

V is TRBV6-5 and J is TRBJ2-7; weak D call: TRBD1 (6 bases). Trimming shortened V by 4 bases and J by 5 bases, and 9 bases separated the two germline ends. The CDR3 runs to 12 residues. The germline CDR1 and CDR2 sequences are MNHEY and SVGAGI. The CDR3 DNA sequence: TGTGCCAGCAGTTGGGACAACCACGAGCAGTACTTC. It yields the protein CASSWDNHEQYF.

This clone is judged medium-sized. The chain combines TRBV15 with TRBJ1-1; no clear D. Deletions cut 0 bases from V and 3 bases from J, with 5 bases between. The CDR3 sequence is 13 residues long. The germline CDR1 and CDR2 sequences are LNHNV and YYDKDF (reference sequence). The CDR3, as DNA: TGTGCCACCAGCAGAGATAGATACACTGAAGCTTTCTTT. Translated, it gives CATSRDRYTEAFF.

The chain has TRBV21-1 and TRBJ2-6; TRBD1 was called by the table and not checked on the DNA. TRBV21-1 is deemed a pseudogene. The CDR3 consists of 20 residues. The CDR3 loop is CASVLRIRQLGGSGANVLTF. As DNA, the CDR3 is TGTGCCAGCGTTCTGCGTATTAGACAGCTGGGCGGCTCTGGGGCCAACGTCCTGACTTTC.

The CDR3 region is CASSRDTSYGYTF. CDR3 in DNA: TGTGCCAGCAGCCGGGACACCAGCTATGGCTACACCTTC. This rearrangement joins TRBV7-3 to TRBJ1-2; D may be TRBD1 (6 bases). The CDR3 consists of 13 residues. V gave up 5 bases and J gave up 4 bases, with 11 bases separating them. The germline V gene has CDR1 SGHTA and CDR2 FQGTGA.

The chain is built from TRBV2 and TRBJ2-2; D uncertain. The CDR3 consists of 15 residues. Germline V lookup: CDR1 SNHLY, CDR2 FYNNEI. The V gene lost 4 bases and the J gene lost 5 bases, with 14 bases spanning the gap. The CDR3, as DNA: TGTGCCAGCAGTGTAATCAGTGGCGGAACCGGGGAGCTGTTTTTT. Protein: CASSVISGGTGELFF.

This rearrangement joins TRBV7-2 to TRBJ2-7, with TRBD2 matching over 9 bases. Germline V CDR1 and CDR2: SGHTA, FQGNSA. The CDR3 is 14 amino acids. Germline trimming cut 0 bases from V and 9 bases from J; bases unmatched to any gene: 6. The CDR3 reads CASSLASGGSGQYF. The CDR3 DNA sequence: TGTGCCAGCAGCTTAGCCAGCGGGGGGTCTGGGCAGTACTTC.

CDR3 residues: CASSSTSGGAGTGELFF. CDR3 in DNA: TGTGCCAGCAGCTCGACTAGCGGGGGGGCGGGCACCGGGGAGCTGTTTTTT. The chain carries TRBV11-2 and TRBJ2-2; TRBD2 matches at 14 bases. Looked up from germline, CDR1 is SGHAT and CDR2 is FQNNGV. V was pared by 4 bases and J by 4 bases, with 5 bases of the junction left unmatched. This CDR3 has 17 amino acids.

The gene calls are TRBV9 and TRBJ1-3; unclear D gene. Trimming pared 0 bases from V and 0 bases from J, leaving 4 bases between. Germline loops: CDR1 SGDLS, CDR2 YYNGEE. The CDR3 is made up of 14 amino acids. CDR3 protein: CASSVAFSGNTIYF. Here the CDR3 DNA reads TGTGCCAGCAGCGTAGCCTTCTCTGGAAACACCATATATTTT.

The chain couples TRBV30 to TRBJ1-1; TRBD1 might be the D (6 bases). The germline V gene encodes CDR1 GTSNPN and CDR2 SVGIG (reference sequence). The CDR3 has 11 residues. The V and J ends lost 1 base and 7 bases respectively, with 7 bases between them. The chain's CDR3 is CAWSGQVEAFF. CDR3 nucleotides: TGTGCCTGGAGTGGACAGGTTGAAGCTTTCTTT.

V gene TRBV28 combines with J gene TRBJ1-2; D unclear. This CDR3 has 11 residues. Germline-derived CDR1 and CDR2 are MDHEN and SYDVKM. Trimming cost V 1 base and J 5 bases, with 2 bases left between them. The CDR3 bases are TGTGCCAGCAGTTTATCTTATGGCTACACCTTC. Its protein product is CASSLSYGYTF.

This clone was counted a few times. The rearrangement uses TRBV4-1 and TRBJ2-7; D uncertain. The CDR3 is made up of 16 amino acids. CDR1 is MGHRA and CDR2 is YSYEKL in the germline V gene. The germline V and J ends were trimmed by 0 bases and 2 bases, with 14 bases remaining between them. The chain's CDR3 is CASSQDWATLPYEQYF. The DNA for the CDR3 is TGCGCCAGCAGCCAAGATTGGGCGACCTTACCCTACGAGCAGTACTTC.

This sequence joins TRBV4-1 and TRBJ1-5; no clear D gene. Germline lookup yields CDR1 MGHRA and CDR2 YSYEKL. The CDR3 is 17 residues long. Trimming took 1 base from V and 3 from J, leaving 16 bases between them. CDR3 sequence (DNA): TGCGCCAGCAGCCAAGGGAGGGCAGGCGGTGACAATCAGCCCCAGCATTTT. Encoded protein: CASSQGRAGGDNQPQHF.

This chain joins TRBV6-1 and TRBJ2-2, with TRBD1 as a possible D gene (5 bases). The CDR3 is 14 residues long. In germline, CDR1 is MNHNS, CDR2 SASEGT. Trimming cost V 10 bases and J 0 bases, with 12 bases left between them. CDR3 residues: CATQGGTNTGELFF. The CDR3 DNA reads TGTGCCACGCAGGGCGGAACGAACACCGGGGAGCTGTTTTTT.

The chain combines TRBV19 with TRBJ1-2; 9 bases are shared with TRBD1. From germline, CDR1 is LNHDA and CDR2 SQIVND (reference sequence). The length of the CDR3 is 15 residues. Trimming took 8 bases from V and 3 from J; bases not matched to a gene: 10. The chain's CDR3 is CASGRDRETYYGYTF. CDR3 bases: TGTGCCAGTGGAAGGGACAGGGAGACCTACTATGGCTACACCTTC.

The rearrangement links TRBV30 to TRBJ2-3; D possibly corresponds to TRBD2 (7 bases). V gave up 5 bases and J gave up 2 bases, with 17 bases separating them. The CDR3 is made up of 15 amino acids. Germline V gene sequence: CDR1 GTSNPN, CDR2 SVGIG (reference sequence). The CDR3: CAWDIGGGFTDTQYF. CDR3 sequence (DNA): TGTGCCTGGGACATAGGGGGGGGGTTCACAGATACGCAGTATTTT.

The chain couples TRBV6-5 to TRBJ1-2; D is uncertain. Germline assignment: CDR1 MNHEY and CDR2 SVGAGI. V was shortened by 6 bases and J by 6 bases, with 17 bases between the two germline ends. The CDR3 covers 14 residues. The CDR3 reads CASRSGREIHGYTF. The CDR3 DNA reads as TGTGCCAGCAGGTCGGGCCGGGAGATCCATGGCTACACCTTC.

This clone was seen once. V and J are TRBV3-1 (or the pseudogene TRBV3-2) and TRBJ1-6; TRBD1 agrees at 8 bases. This CDR3 has 14 amino acids. Germline loops: CDR1 LGHDT, CDR2 YNNKEL (reference sequence). Losses at the gene ends were 3 bases for V and 14 bases for J; bases not matched to a gene: 9. CDR3 DNA sequence: TGTGCCAGCAGCCAGGCCTACAGGGGGGAATCCCTCCACTTT. It specifies CASSQAYRGESLHF.